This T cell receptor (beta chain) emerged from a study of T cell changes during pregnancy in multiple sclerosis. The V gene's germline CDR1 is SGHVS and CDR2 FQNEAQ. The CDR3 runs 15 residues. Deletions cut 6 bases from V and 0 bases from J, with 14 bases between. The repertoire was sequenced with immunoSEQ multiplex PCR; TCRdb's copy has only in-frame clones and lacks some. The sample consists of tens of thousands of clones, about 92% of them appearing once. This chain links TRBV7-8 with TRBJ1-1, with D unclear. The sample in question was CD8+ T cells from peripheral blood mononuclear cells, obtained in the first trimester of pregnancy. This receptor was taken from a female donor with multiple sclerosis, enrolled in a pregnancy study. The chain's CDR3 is CASRPTLGLNTEAFF. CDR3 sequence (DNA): TGTGCCAGCAGGCCAACCCTGGGCTTGAACACTGAAGCTTTCTTT.